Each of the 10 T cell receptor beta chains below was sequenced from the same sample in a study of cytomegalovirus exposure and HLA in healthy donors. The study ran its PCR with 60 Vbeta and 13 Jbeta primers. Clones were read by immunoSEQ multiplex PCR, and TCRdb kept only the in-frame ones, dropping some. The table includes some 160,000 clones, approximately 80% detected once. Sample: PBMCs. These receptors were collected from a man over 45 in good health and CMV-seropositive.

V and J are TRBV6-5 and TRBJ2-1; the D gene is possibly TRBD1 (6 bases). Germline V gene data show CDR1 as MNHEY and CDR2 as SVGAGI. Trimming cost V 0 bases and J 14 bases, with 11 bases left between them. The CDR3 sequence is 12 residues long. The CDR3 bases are TGTGCCAGCAGTTACTCACAGGGAAGGGAGTTCTTC. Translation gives CASSYSQGREFF.

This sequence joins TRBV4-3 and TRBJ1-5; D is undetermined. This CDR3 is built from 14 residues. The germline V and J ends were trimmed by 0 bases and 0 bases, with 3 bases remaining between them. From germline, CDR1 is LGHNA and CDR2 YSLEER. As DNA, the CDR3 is TGCGCCAGCAGCCAAGAGTATAGCAATCAGCCCCAGCATTTT. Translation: CASSQEYSNQPQHF.

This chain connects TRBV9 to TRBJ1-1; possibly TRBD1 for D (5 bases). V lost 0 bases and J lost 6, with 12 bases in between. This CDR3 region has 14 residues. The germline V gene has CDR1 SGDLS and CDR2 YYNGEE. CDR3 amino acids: CASSVGGGFAEAFF. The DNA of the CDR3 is TGTGCCAGCAGCGTAGGGGGGGGGTTCGCTGAAGCTTTCTTT.

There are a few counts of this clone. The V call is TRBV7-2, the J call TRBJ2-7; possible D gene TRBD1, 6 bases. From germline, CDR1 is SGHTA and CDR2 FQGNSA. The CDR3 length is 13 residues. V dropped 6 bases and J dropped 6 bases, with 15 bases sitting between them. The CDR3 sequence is CASRTAGASEQYF. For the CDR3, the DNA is TGTGCCAGCAGGACCGCAGGGGCGTCCGAGCAGTACTTC.

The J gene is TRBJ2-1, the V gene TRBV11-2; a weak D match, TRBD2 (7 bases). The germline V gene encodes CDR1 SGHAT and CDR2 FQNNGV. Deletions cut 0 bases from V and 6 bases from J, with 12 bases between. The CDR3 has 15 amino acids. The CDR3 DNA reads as TGTGCCAGCAGCTTAGACCGGGGGGCTTTCAATGAGCAGTTCTTC. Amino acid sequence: CASSLDRGAFNEQFF. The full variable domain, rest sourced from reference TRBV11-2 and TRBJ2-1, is EAGVAQSPRYKIIEKRQSVAFWCNPISGHATLYWYQQILGQGPKLLIQFQNNGVVDDSQLPKDRFSAERLKGVDSTLKIQPAKLEDSAVYLCASSLDRGAFNEQFFGPGTRLTVL.

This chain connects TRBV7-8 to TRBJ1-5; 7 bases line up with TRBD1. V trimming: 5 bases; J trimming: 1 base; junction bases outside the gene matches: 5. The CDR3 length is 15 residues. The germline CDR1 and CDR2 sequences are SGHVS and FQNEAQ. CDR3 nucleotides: TGTGCCAGCAGCCGAGACAGGGTCAGCAATCAGCCCCAGCATTTT. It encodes CASSRDRVSNQPQHF.

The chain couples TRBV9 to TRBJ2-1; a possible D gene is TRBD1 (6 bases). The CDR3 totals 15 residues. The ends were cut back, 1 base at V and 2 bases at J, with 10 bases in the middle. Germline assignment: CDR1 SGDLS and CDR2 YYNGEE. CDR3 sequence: CASSVSGGTYNEQFF. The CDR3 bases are TGTGCCAGCAGCGTAAGTGGGGGCACCTACAATGAGCAGTTCTTC.

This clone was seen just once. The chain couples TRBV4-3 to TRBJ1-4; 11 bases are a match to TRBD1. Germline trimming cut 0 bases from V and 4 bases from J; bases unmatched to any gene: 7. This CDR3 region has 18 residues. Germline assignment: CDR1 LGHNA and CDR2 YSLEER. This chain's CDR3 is CASSQDRTGGIGNEKLFF. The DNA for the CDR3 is TGCGCCAGCAGCCAAGACAGGACAGGGGGCATAGGTAATGAAAAACTGTTTTTT.

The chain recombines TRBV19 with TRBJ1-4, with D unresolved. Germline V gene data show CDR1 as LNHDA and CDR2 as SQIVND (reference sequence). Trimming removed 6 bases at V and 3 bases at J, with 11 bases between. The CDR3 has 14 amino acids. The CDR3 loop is CASSWARSNEKLFF. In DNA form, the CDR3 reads TGTGCCAGTAGCTGGGCCAGATCTAATGAAAAACTGTTTTTT.

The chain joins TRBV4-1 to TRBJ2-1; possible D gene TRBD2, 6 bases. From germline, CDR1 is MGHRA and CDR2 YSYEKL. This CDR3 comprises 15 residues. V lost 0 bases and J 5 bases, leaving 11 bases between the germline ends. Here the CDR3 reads CASSQELAVHNEQFF. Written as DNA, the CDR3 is TGCGCCAGCAGCCAAGAACTAGCAGTTCACAATGAGCAGTTCTTC.